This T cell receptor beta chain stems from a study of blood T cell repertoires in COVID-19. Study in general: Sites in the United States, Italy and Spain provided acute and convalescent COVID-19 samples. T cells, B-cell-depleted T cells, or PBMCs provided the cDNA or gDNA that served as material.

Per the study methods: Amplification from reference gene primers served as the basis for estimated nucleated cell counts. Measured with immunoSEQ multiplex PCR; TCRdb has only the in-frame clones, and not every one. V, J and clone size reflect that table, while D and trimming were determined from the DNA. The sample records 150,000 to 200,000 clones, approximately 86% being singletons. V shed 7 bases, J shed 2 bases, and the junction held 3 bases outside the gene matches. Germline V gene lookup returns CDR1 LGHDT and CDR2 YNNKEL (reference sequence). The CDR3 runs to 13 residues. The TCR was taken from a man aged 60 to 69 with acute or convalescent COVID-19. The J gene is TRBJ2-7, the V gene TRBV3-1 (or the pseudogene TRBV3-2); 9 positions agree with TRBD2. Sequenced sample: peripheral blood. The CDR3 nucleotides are TGTGCCAGCAATCCTAGCGGGACCTACGAGCAGTACTTC. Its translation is CASNPSGTYEQYF.